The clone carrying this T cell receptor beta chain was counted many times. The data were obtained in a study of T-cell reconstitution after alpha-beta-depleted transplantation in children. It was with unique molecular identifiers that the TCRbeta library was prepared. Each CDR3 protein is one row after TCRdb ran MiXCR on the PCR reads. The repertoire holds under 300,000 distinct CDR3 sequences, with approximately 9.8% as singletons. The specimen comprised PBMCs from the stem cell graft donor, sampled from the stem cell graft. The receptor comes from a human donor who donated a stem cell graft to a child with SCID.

In DNA, the CDR3 is TGTGCCAGTAGTGCGTTGACCTCCTTTCTCACAGATACGCAGTATTTT. It specifies CASSALTSFLTDTQYF. The chain links TRBV19 to TRBJ2-3; D not resolved. Germline V gene data show CDR1 as LNHDA and CDR2 as SQIVND (reference sequence). The CDR3 runs 16 residues. With 5 bases removed from V and 2 bases from J, the gap between germline ends came to 17 bases. Based on the CDR3 plus reference TRBV19 and TRBJ2-3, the full variable domain is DGGITQSPKYLFRKEGQNVTLSCEQNLNHDAMYWYRQDPGQGLRLIYYSQIVNDFQKGDIAEGYSVSREKKESFPLTVTSAQKNPTAFYLCASSALTSFLTDTQYFGPGTRLTVL.